A single sample is the source of the 14 T cell receptor beta chains below, sequenced in a study of blood T cell repertoires in COVID-19. Here immunoSEQ multiplex PCR was the method, and the copy in TCRdb shows in-frame clones only, minus some. This sample yields approximately 120,000 clones, of which around 84% are seen a single time; 7.9% belongs to the top ten. Sequencing was performed on peripheral blood. These receptors were collected from an elderly woman with active or convalescent COVID-19.

Here the CDR3 DNA reads TGTGCTAGTGGGGGGAGTGGGACCCAGTACTTC. As protein: CASGGSGTQYF. The J gene is TRBJ2-5, the V gene TRBV12-5; maybe TRBD2 (5 bases). Deletions cut 6 bases from V and 7 bases from J, with 9 bases between. The CDR3 is 11 residues long. The germline gives CDR1 LGHNT, CDR2 FRNRAP.

The chain links TRBV19 to TRBJ2-5, with D possibly matching TRBD2 (6 bases). The germline V gene encodes CDR1 LNHDA and CDR2 SQIVND (reference sequence). V gave up 3 bases and J gave up 0 bases, with 11 bases separating them. The CDR3 loop spans 15 amino acids. The CDR3 coding sequence is TGTGCCAGTAGTATTCGGGGGACGGACCAAGAGACCCAGTACTTC. Its translation: CASSIRGTDQETQYF.

The chain has TRBV5-4 and TRBJ1-6; tentatively, D is TRBD1 (6 bases). The germline V gene has CDR1 SGHNT and CDR2 YYREEE (reference sequence). Deletions cut 0 bases from V and 9 bases from J, with 22 bases between. The CDR3 is 18 amino acids. The CDR3 DNA follows: TGTGCCAGCAGCTTGGAACCGGGACATCTCCCGGGGGGTTCACCCCTCCACTTT. It encodes CASSLEPGHLPGGSPLHF.

V and J are TRBV7-9 and TRBJ1-4; TRBD1 matches at 7 bases. This CDR3 has 15 amino acids. Germline V gene lookup returns CDR1 SEHNR and CDR2 FQNEAQ (reference sequence). After removal of 1 base from V and 8 bases from J, the junction contained 7 bases not matched to a gene. The CDR3 region has the DNA TGTGCCAGCAGCTTAGGTAGAGCGACAGGGGAAAAACTGTTTTTT. It codes for CASSLGRATGEKLFF.

V and J are TRBV9 and TRBJ2-5; 8 nucleotides align to TRBD2. Trimming removed 5 bases from V and 5 bases from J; junction bases left unmatched: 11. The germline V gene has CDR1 SGDLS and CDR2 YYNGEE. This CDR3 spans 15 amino acids. Written as DNA, the CDR3 is TGTGCCAGCAGGAGGGGAGCGGGAGAGGCGGAGACCCAGTACTTC. Its protein product is CASRRGAGEAETQYF.

This chain uses TRBV11-1 with TRBJ2-7, with 7 bases matching TRBD1. CDR3 size: 14 residues. Germline V CDR1 and CDR2: SGHAT, FQDESV (reference sequence). With V trimmed by 6 bases and J by 0 bases, 5 bases remained unmatched. The CDR3 loop reads CASSLGQSSYEQYF. In DNA, the CDR3 is TGTGCCAGCAGTTTGGGACAGAGCTCCTACGAGCAGTACTTC.

This chain connects TRBV28 to TRBJ1-3; D not resolved. This CDR3 has 15 residues. Trimming took 0 bases from V and 6 from J, leaving 12 bases between them. The germline V gene encodes CDR1 MDHEN and CDR2 SYDVKM. CDR3: CASSLWSRKENTIYF. The CDR3 nucleotides are TGTGCCAGCAGTTTATGGTCCAGGAAAGAAAACACCATATATTTT.

This clone occurred a few times. CDR3 sequence reads: CASSLVGQKNTEAFF. CDR3 nucleotides: TGTGCCAGCAGCTTAGTGGGACAGAAAAACACTGAAGCTTTCTTT. The rearrangement joins TRBV7-8 to TRBJ1-1, with TRBD1 matching over 7 bases. The length of the CDR3 is 15 residues. The ends lost 1 base at V and 2 bases at J; junction bases unmatched: 4. Looked up from germline, CDR1 is SGHVS and CDR2 is FQNEAQ.

The sample holds a few counts of this clone. The chain recombines TRBV7-9 with TRBJ1-1; D gene unclear. Germline CDR1 reads SEHNR; CDR2 reads FQNEAQ (reference sequence). The CDR3 spans 13 residues. Trimming took off 5 bases at V and 3 bases at J, with 10 bases between the two ends. CDR3 protein: CASSNNLDTEAFF. The CDR3 DNA sequence: TGTGCCAGCAGCAACAACCTGGACACTGAAGCTTTCTTT.

This chain connects TRBV18 to TRBJ2-1; 7 positions match TRBD1. With 10 bases clipped from V and 3 bases from J, the junction kept 12 bases outside the gene matches. Germline assignment: CDR1 KGHSH and CDR2 LQKENI. This CDR3 is 15 amino acids long. The CDR3 spells CATSDQGDSYNEQFF. The CDR3 DNA reads as TGTGCCACCTCGGACCAGGGGGATAGCTACAATGAGCAGTTCTTC.

The chain joins TRBV9 to TRBJ2-1; TRBD2 matches 7 bases. J was trimmed by 9 bases and V by 0 bases; bases with no gene match: 9. Germline CDR1 and CDR2: SGDLS and YYNGEE. The CDR3 spans 15 residues. In nucleotides, the CDR3 is TGTGCCAGCAGCGTAGCCGGGCGGGAGATGGGTGAGCAGTTCTTC. Translated: CASSVAGREMGEQFF.

This rearrangement joins TRBV28 to TRBJ1-1; 9 bases map to TRBD1. The CDR3 sequence is 15 residues long. CDR1 and CDR2 (germline): MDHEN, SYDVKM. V lost 4 bases and J lost 4; bases outside the gene matches: 7. In DNA, the CDR3 is TGTGCCAGCAGTTCCCAGATGACAGGGGGCACTGAAGCTTTCTTT. It codes for CASSSQMTGGTEAFF.

The gene calls are TRBV19 and TRBJ2-2; D is perhaps TRBD1 (5 bases). Germline CDR1 reads LNHDA; CDR2 reads SQIVND (reference sequence). The germline V and J ends were trimmed by 6 bases and 1 base, with 12 bases remaining between them. The CDR3 runs 15 residues. CDR3 amino acids: CASSETVLNTGELFF. The CDR3 DNA follows: TGTGCCAGTAGCGAGACAGTTCTGAACACCGGGGAGCTGTTTTTT.

The chain links TRBV15 to TRBJ1-5; perhaps TRBD1 as D (6 bases). This CDR3 has 14 residues. Germline V gene sequence: CDR1 LNHNV, CDR2 YYDKDF (reference sequence). Trimming cost V 1 base and J 8 bases, with 12 bases left between them. CDR3 coding DNA: TGTGCCACCAGCAGAGCACAGGGTATAGAGCCCCAGCATTTT. This codes for CATSRAQGIEPQHF.